The 27 T cell receptor beta chains in this list originate from one sample, sequenced in a study of blood T cell repertoires in COVID-19. Method: immunoSEQ multiplex PCR; TCRdb's copy keeps in-frame clones and lacks some. The table shows some 350,000 clones, with 85% to 90% occurring only once. The sequenced sample was PBMCs or T cells enriched from blood (not recorded which). The source of these receptors is a man between 18 and 29 years old who had recovered from COVID-19.

V usage is TRBV19 and J usage is TRBJ1-5; D is unresolved. CDR1 is LNHDA, CDR2 SQIVND, per germline (reference sequence). This CDR3 has 17 amino acids. The ends were cut back, 5 bases at V and 2 bases at J, with 19 bases in the middle. DNA for the CDR3: TGTGCCAGTAGTTTGCAGGTTGCGGGCCGAGGCAATCAGCCCCAGCATTTT. Translating it yields CASSLQVAGRGNQPQHF.

V and J are TRBV3-1 (or the pseudogene TRBV3-2) and TRBJ2-1; TRBD2 matches at 8 bases. The CDR3 runs 15 residues. V was clipped by 1 base and J by 4 bases; unmatched bases: 3. The germline CDR1 and CDR2 sequences are LGHDT and YNNKEL (reference sequence). The CDR3 loop is CASSQGGTRYNEQFF. CDR3 in DNA: TGTGCCAGCAGCCAAGGGGGGACTAGATACAATGAGCAGTTCTTC.

V gene TRBV7-2 combines with J gene TRBJ1-5; TRBD1 might be the D (5 bases). The length of the CDR3 is 16 residues. The germline V and J ends were trimmed by 5 bases and 6 bases, with 20 bases remaining between them. Per the germline V gene, CDR1 is SGHTA and CDR2 is FQGNSA. The CDR3 DNA follows: TGTGCCAGCAGCCGTGGGCCGGCGGGGCCTAGTCAGCCCCAGCATTTT. Encoded protein: CASSRGPAGPSQPQHF.

This sequence joins TRBV18 and TRBJ1-3, with D perhaps matching TRBD1 (6 bases). The V gene lost 6 bases and the J gene lost 7 bases, with 19 bases spanning the gap. The CDR3 length is 15 residues. Germline lookup yields CDR1 KGHSH and CDR2 LQKENI. CDR3 amino acids: CASSSGQSGSNTIYF. CDR3 sequence (DNA): TGTGCCAGCTCGTCAGGACAGTCAGGGTCGAACACCATATATTTT. Complete variable domain (other parts from reference TRBV18 and TRBJ1-3): NAGVMQNPRHLVRRRGQEARLRCSPMKGHSHVYWYRQLPEEGLKFMVYLQKENIIDESGMPKERFSAEFPKEGPSILRIQQVVRGDSAAYFCASSSGQSGSNTIYFGEGSWLTVV.

CDR3 amino acids: CASSRDSGGWNTEAFF. The CDR3 region has the DNA TGTGCCAGCAGTAGAGATTCAGGGGGCTGGAACACTGAAGCTTTCTTT. The chain has TRBV6-6 and TRBJ1-1; the match to TRBD1 covers 8 bases. Germline CDR1 and CDR2: MNHNY and SVGAGI (reference sequence). Germline trimming cut 5 bases from V and 1 base from J; bases unmatched to any gene: 9. The CDR3 loop spans 16 amino acids.

This clone was detected a few times. The chain joins TRBV19 to TRBJ1-5; tentatively, D is TRBD1 (5 bases). CDR3 length: 16 amino acids. Germline CDR1 LNHDA, CDR2 SQIVND (reference sequence). Between the trimmed V and J ends, which lost 6 bases and 4 bases, there was a span of 19 bases. The CDR3 DNA follows: TGTGCCAGTAGAAGGACACTCCGTTTTAGTAATCAGCCCCAGCATTTT. It is translated as CASRRTLRFSNQPQHF.

The V gene is TRBV5-1, the J gene TRBJ1-4, with 7 bases lining up with TRBD1. The ends lost 0 bases at V and 5 bases at J; junction bases unmatched: 4. The germline CDR1 and CDR2 sequences are SGHRS and YFSETQ. This CDR3 spans 15 amino acids. As DNA, the CDR3 is TGCGCCAGCAGCTTGGCTGTGACAGGGAATGAAAAACTGTTTTTT. The encoded protein is CASSLAVTGNEKLFF.

V usage is TRBV11-2 and J usage is TRBJ2-7, with D hard to call. Germline V gene lookup returns CDR1 SGHAT and CDR2 FQNNGV. Trimming removed 5 bases from V and 6 bases from J, with 17 bases in between. CDR3 length equals 14 residues. The CDR3 is CASSKRRYVVEQYF. In nucleotides, the CDR3 is TGTGCCAGCAGCAAAAGGCGGTATGTAGTCGAGCAGTACTTC.

The CDR3 region is CASSPAQGNYNEQFF. CDR3 nucleotides: TGTGCCAGCTCACCGGCGCAGGGGAATTACAATGAGCAGTTCTTC. This rearrangement joins TRBV18 to TRBJ2-1; D might be TRBD1 (6 bases). Germline CDR1 KGHSH, CDR2 LQKENI. V gave up 3 bases and J gave up 4 bases, with 13 bases separating them. The CDR3 contains 15 residues.

The chain combines TRBV9 with TRBJ2-1; D possibly corresponds to TRBD2 (6 bases). The CDR3 covers 16 residues. V lost 0 bases and J 2 bases, leaving 12 bases between the germline ends. Germline V gene sequence: CDR1 SGDLS, CDR2 YYNGEE. The CDR3 loop reads CASSVVPAGPYNEQFF. In DNA, the CDR3 is TGTGCCAGCAGCGTAGTTCCAGCGGGCCCCTACAATGAGCAGTTCTTC.

V gene TRBV19 combines with J gene TRBJ2-3, with D perhaps TRBD1 (5 bases). The germline gives CDR1 LNHDA, CDR2 SQIVND (reference sequence). V was pared by 7 bases and J by 0 bases, with 11 bases between. The CDR3 runs 14 residues. CDR3 DNA sequence: TGTGCCAGTAAAAGGGGCTCTAGCACAGATACGCAGTATTTT. Residues: CASKRGSSTDTQYF. Based on the CDR3 plus reference TRBV19 and TRBJ2-3, the full variable domain is DGGITQSPKYLFRKEGQNVTLSCEQNLNHDAMYWYRQDPGQGLRLIYYSQIVNDFQKGDIAEGYSVSREKKESFPLTVTSAQKNPTAFYLCASKRGSSTDTQYFGPGTRLTVL.

This rearrangement joins TRBV4-2 to TRBJ1-3; a possible D gene is TRBD1 (5 bases). Deletions cut 6 bases from V and 1 base from J, with 10 bases between. The CDR3 has 14 residues. The germline V gene has CDR1 LGHNA and CDR2 YNFKEQ. The CDR3 DNA sequence: TGTGCCAGCAGGTCTGGGGGGTCTGGAAACACCATATATTTT. Translating gives CASRSGGSGNTIYF.

The chain has TRBV3-1 (or the pseudogene TRBV3-2) and TRBJ1-3; D not resolved. Germline CDR1 and CDR2: LGHDT and YNNKEL (reference sequence). There are 13 residues in the CDR3. The V gene lost 2 bases and the J gene lost 4 bases, with 6 bases spanning the gap. CDR3 amino acids: CASSQSRGNTIYF. The CDR3 DNA reads TGTGCCAGCAGCCAATCACGGGGAAACACCATATATTTT.

The DNA for the CDR3 is TGTGCCAGTGCCGACAGGGTTTACAAACTGGGTGAAGCTTTCTTT. Protein sequence: CASADRVYKLGEAFF. This rearrangement joins TRBV19 to TRBJ1-1; 7 nucleotides line up with TRBD1. Germline loops: CDR1 LNHDA, CDR2 SQIVND (reference sequence). There are 15 residues in the CDR3. J lost 7 bases, V lost 8 bases, and 16 bases had no gene match. The complete variable domain, with remaining parts taken from reference TRBV19 and TRBJ1-1, reads DGGITQSPKYLFRKEGQNVTLSCEQNLNHDAMYWYRQDPGQGLRLIYYSQIVNDFQKGDIAEGYSVSREKKESFPLTVTSAQKNPTAFYLCASADRVYKLGEAFFGQGTRLTVV.

The chain has TRBV24-1 and TRBJ2-3; no definite D call. Trimming cost V 2 bases and J 3 bases, with 8 bases left between them. The CDR3 has 14 amino acids. CDR1 is KGHDR, CDR2 SFDVKD, per germline. This CDR3 is CATSDSRTTDTQYF. In DNA form, the CDR3 reads TGTGCCACCAGTGATTCGAGAACGACAGATACGCAGTATTTT.

The CDR3 bases are TGCGCCAGCAGCTTGTTCCTTGCGGGGGGCGGGCATGAGCAGTTCTTC. Encoded protein: CASSLFLAGGGHEQFF. The chain combines TRBV5-1 with TRBJ2-1, with 8 positions matching TRBD2. In germline, CDR1 is SGHRS, CDR2 YFSETQ. This CDR3 comprises 16 residues. V trimming: 1 base; J trimming: 8 bases; junction bases outside the gene matches: 11.

The chain joins TRBV3-1 (or the pseudogene TRBV3-2) to TRBJ2-1; weak D call: TRBD1 (5 bases). Germline CDR1 is LGHDT and CDR2 is YNNKEL (reference sequence). The length of the CDR3 is 15 residues. Trimming pared 1 base from V and 8 bases from J, leaving 15 bases between. CDR3: CASSQGRFQGYEQFF. CDR3 bases: TGTGCCAGCAGCCAAGGTCGTTTCCAGGGTTATGAGCAGTTCTTC.

The chain carries TRBV19 and TRBJ2-7, with D unclear. This CDR3 is built from 14 residues. V lost 9 bases and J 2 bases, leaving 17 bases between the germline ends. CDR1 is LNHDA and CDR2 is SQIVND in the germline V gene (reference sequence). The CDR3 loop reads CARTRVGNPYEQYF. DNA of the CDR3: TGTGCCAGAACCCGAGTGGGCAATCCCTACGAGCAGTACTTC.

The genes are TRBV18 and TRBJ1-1, with a tentative D call TRBD1 (6 bases). V lost 4 bases to trimming and J lost 0 bases, with 12 bases between them. This CDR3 has 15 amino acids. Per germline, CDR1 KGHSH and CDR2 LQKENI. CDR3 nucleotides: TGTGCCAGCTCACGAGGACAGACTATGAACACTGAAGCTTTCTTT. Encoded protein: CASSRGQTMNTEAFF.

The V and J genes are TRBV5-1 and TRBJ1-1; 12 positions match TRBD1. The CDR3 spans 16 residues. The V gene's germline CDR1 is SGHRS and CDR2 YFSETQ. After removal of 5 bases from V and 5 bases from J, the junction contained 10 bases not matched to a gene. In DNA form, the CDR3 reads TGCGCCAGCAGACCCGGGACAGGGGGCCTCTGGACTGAAGCTTTCTTT. Amino acids: CASRPGTGGLWTEAFF.

This chain links TRBV6-5 with TRBJ2-1; 10 positions match TRBD1. Per the germline V gene, CDR1 is MNHEY and CDR2 is SVGAGI. There are 14 residues in the CDR3. V trimming: 5 bases; J trimming: 7 bases; junction bases outside the gene matches: 5. CDR3 nucleotide sequence: TGTGCCAGCAGTCATCCGGGACAGGGGAATGAGCAGTTCTTC. Amino acids: CASSHPGQGNEQFF.

The V call is TRBV30, the J call TRBJ1-2; no reliable D call. This CDR3 spans 13 amino acids. Trimming took off 5 bases at V and 0 bases at J, with 10 bases between the two ends. In germline, CDR1 is GTSNPN, CDR2 SVGIG (reference sequence). The CDR3 DNA follows: TGTGCCTGGGTGGACGGGACTAACTATGGCTACACCTTC. Amino acids: CAWVDGTNYGYTF.

The chain employs TRBV10-1 and TRBJ2-7; 8 bases are a match to TRBD1. The CDR3 is 14 residues long. Germline V gives CDR1 WNHNN, CDR2 SYGVQD (reference sequence). J lost 4 bases, V lost 5 bases, and 7 bases had no gene match. CDR3 nucleotides: TGCGCCAGCAGTATGGGACAGGCCGCTTACGAGCAGTACTTC. The encoded protein is CASSMGQAAYEQYF.

This clone came up once. The chain recombines TRBV7-8 with TRBJ2-7; 8 nucleotides agree with TRBD1. Germline-derived CDR1 and CDR2 are SGHVS and FQNEAQ. V trimming: 4 bases; J trimming: 7 bases; junction bases outside the gene matches: 6. This CDR3 has 13 amino acids. The CDR3 protein is CASSYDRGGEQYF. CDR3 bases: TGTGCCAGCAGCTACGACAGGGGTGGGGAGCAGTACTTC.

The rearrangement joins TRBV7-9 to TRBJ2-2; D gene ambiguous. This CDR3 is 15 amino acids long. V gave up 2 bases and J gave up 5 bases, with 12 bases separating them. Germline V lookup: CDR1 SEHNR, CDR2 FQNEAQ (reference sequence). Here the CDR3 DNA reads TGTGCCAGCAGCTTACTGTCGGTACGGACCGGGGAGCTGTTTTTT. This translates into CASSLLSVRTGELFF.

The chain couples TRBV18 to TRBJ2-7; D may be TRBD2 (5 bases). Germline CDR1 and CDR2: KGHSH and LQKENI. This CDR3 comprises 13 residues. The V and J ends lost 3 bases and 7 bases respectively, with 13 bases between them. Written as DNA, the CDR3 is TGTGCCAGCTCACCCCCGTCCGGGGATGAGCAGTACTTC. Its translation: CASSPPSGDEQYF. The variable domain in full, completed from reference TRBV18 and TRBJ2-7, reads NAGVMQNPRHLVRRRGQEARLRCSPMKGHSHVYWYRQLPEEGLKFMVYLQKENIIDESGMPKERFSAEFPKEGPSILRIQQVVRGDSAAYFCASSPPSGDEQYFGPGTRLTVT.

The chain links TRBV18 to TRBJ1-5; the match to TRBD1 covers 9 bases. The CDR3 runs 15 residues. V dropped 3 bases and J dropped 7; count of bases not matched to a gene: 7. Looked up from germline, CDR1 is KGHSH and CDR2 is LQKENI. The CDR3: CASSPFDRGGQPQHF. CDR3 DNA: TGTGCCAGCTCACCTTTTGACAGGGGGGGACAGCCCCAGCATTTT.